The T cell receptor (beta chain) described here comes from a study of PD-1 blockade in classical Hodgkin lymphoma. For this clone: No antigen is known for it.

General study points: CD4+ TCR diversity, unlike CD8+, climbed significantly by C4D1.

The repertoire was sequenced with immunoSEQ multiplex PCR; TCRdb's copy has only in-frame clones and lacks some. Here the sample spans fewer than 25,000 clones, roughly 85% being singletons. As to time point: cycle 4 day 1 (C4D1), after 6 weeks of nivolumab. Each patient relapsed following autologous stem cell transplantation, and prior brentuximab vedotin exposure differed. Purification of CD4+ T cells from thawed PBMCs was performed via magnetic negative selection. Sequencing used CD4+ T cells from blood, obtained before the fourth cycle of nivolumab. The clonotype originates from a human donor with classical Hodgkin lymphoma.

The CDR3 DNA sequence: TGTGCCAGCAGGGCAGGGGGAACTGAAGCTTTCTTT. Translation gives CASRAGGTEAFF. The chain employs TRBV6-1 and TRBJ1-1; TRBD1 matches 7 bases. Germline values: CDR1 MNHNS, CDR2 SASEGT. The length of the CDR3 is 12 residues. J was trimmed by 5 bases and V by 6 bases; bases with no gene match: 3.